Below, 28 T cell receptor beta chains from the same sample are listed, as sequenced in a study of Graves' ophthalmopathy and Graves' hyperthyroidism. Amplifying from RNA transcripts, the study obtained TCR beta CDR3 regions. HTBI primers were employed in first-round RT-PCR, then a second-round multiplex PCR followed. TCRdb re-called the multiplex PCR reads with MiXCR, one entry per CDR3 protein. The sample holds about 48,000 distinct CDR3 sequences; over 40% are singletons and the top ten take about 25%. The sample consisted of peripheral blood. The receptors were gathered from an adult man with Graves' ophthalmopathy.

The chain has TRBV9 and TRBJ2-1; 9 positions agree with TRBD1. The germline V gene has CDR1 SGDLS and CDR2 YYNGEE. This CDR3 comprises 15 residues. The ends lost 3 bases at V and 6 bases at J; junction bases unmatched: 7. The CDR3 DNA follows: TGTGCCAGCAGCGCGGGACAGGGTAGAGGCAATGAGCAGTTCTTC. It encodes CASSAGQGRGNEQFF.

This clonotype was recorded at least ten times. The V call is TRBV30, the J call TRBJ2-2, with 9 bases lining up with TRBD2. This CDR3 has 15 residues. Germline CDR1 is GTSNPN and CDR2 is SVGIG (reference sequence). The V segment lost 1 base and the J segment 3 bases; nucleotides outside the gene matches: 3. The CDR3 loop reads CAWSGGLAYTGELFF. The CDR3 nucleotides read TGTGCCTGGAGTGGAGGACTAGCGTACACCGGGGAGCTGTTTTTT. Together with reference TRBV30 and TRBJ2-2, the CDR3 gives the full variable domain: SQTIHQWPATLVQPVGSPLSLECTVEGTSNPNLYWYRQAAGRGLQLLFYSVGIGQISSEVPQNLSASRPQDRQFILSSKKLLLSDSGFYLCAWSGGLAYTGELFFGEGSRLTVL.

This chain links TRBV7-2 with TRBJ1-5, with a weak D call TRBD1 (6 bases). CDR3 length equals 15 residues. Per the germline V gene, CDR1 is SGHTA and CDR2 is FQGNSA. V lost 5 bases, J lost 0 bases, and 11 bases lay in between. The CDR3 loop is CASSPGQPSNQPQHF. The CDR3 DNA is TGTGCCAGCAGCCCCGGACAGCCTAGCAATCAGCCCCAGCATTTT.

The rearrangement uses TRBV29-1 and TRBJ2-1; D might be TRBD2 (6 bases). This CDR3 is built from 14 residues. Germline V gives CDR1 SQVTM, CDR2 ANQGSEA. Trimming removed 7 bases from V and 6 bases from J, with 19 bases in between. The CDR3 DNA follows: TGCAGCGCGTTCCGGGACTTAAGAGTCAATGAGCAGTTCTTC. It translates to CSAFRDLRVNEQFF.

The chain uses TRBV12-3 or TRBV12-4 and TRBJ2-7; 7 bases align to TRBD2. This CDR3 is built from 16 residues. Losses at the gene ends were 6 bases for V and 5 bases for J; bases not matched to a gene: 16. DNA for the CDR3: TGTGCCAGCAGCGCGGGGGACGCAGCCCGGGGCGACGAGCAGTACTTC. As protein: CASSAGDAARGDEQYF.

The table lists this clonotype with many counts. The rearrangement links TRBV19 to TRBJ1-1; possible D gene TRBD1, 6 bases. Between the trimmed V and J ends, which lost 6 bases and 1 base, there was a span of 15 bases. CDR3 size: 15 residues. Looked up from germline, CDR1 is LNHDA and CDR2 is SQIVND (reference sequence). The CDR3 bases are TGTGCCAGTAGCCCGAACAGGGAAGCGAACACTGAAGCTTTCTTT. Amino acid sequence: CASSPNREANTEAFF. The variable domain in full, with the rest retrieved from reference TRBV19 and TRBJ1-1, is DGGITQSPKYLFRKEGQNVTLSCEQNLNHDAMYWYRQDPGQGLRLIYYSQIVNDFQKGDIAEGYSVSREKKESFPLTVTSAQKNPTAFYLCASSPNREANTEAFFGQGTRLTVV.

V gene TRBV10-3 combines with J gene TRBJ2-7; 7 bases line up with TRBD1. J gave up 3 bases and V 6 bases, and 5 bases lay outside the gene matches. Germline V gene data show CDR1 as ENHRY and CDR2 as SYGVKD. This CDR3 is 13 amino acids long. The CDR3 loop reads CAISLGTDYEQYF. DNA for the CDR3: TGTGCCATCAGCCTCGGGACAGACTACGAGCAGTACTTC.

With regard to this clonotype: The junction and the germline gene differ at one end; a read error may be behind it. V gene TRBV20-1 combines with J gene TRBJ2-1, with D possibly being TRBD2 (5 bases). Germline values: CDR1 DFQATT, CDR2 SNEGSKA (reference sequence). There are 15 residues in the CDR3. The CDR3 protein is CRARVNRGSYNEQFF. CDR3 DNA sequence: TGCCGTGCTAGGGTGAACAGAGGGTCCTACAATGAGCAGTTCTTC.

The chain uses TRBV7-2 and TRBJ1-4, with D possibly matching TRBD1 (5 bases). Germline V gives CDR1 SGHTA, CDR2 FQGNSA. Trimming removed 5 bases from V and 8 bases from J, with 15 bases in between. CDR3 length: 14 residues. CDR3 nucleotides: TGTGCCAGCAGCCAGGGCAGGGTCGAGGAAAAACTGTTTTTT. Amino acid sequence: CASSQGRVEEKLFF.

About this clonotype itself: At one boundary the junction diverges from the germline segment, which might be a read error. The rearrangement joins TRBV10-3 to TRBJ1-2; D gene unclear. The CDR3 has 15 residues. Looked up from germline, CDR1 is ENHRY and CDR2 is SYGVKD. The CDR3 region is CASSNHGYVGYGYTF. CDR3 coding DNA: TGTGCCAGCAGTAACCATGGGTACGTGGGCTATGGCTACACCTTC.

This clonotype occurred many times. V and J are TRBV2 and TRBJ1-5; 8 nucleotides line up with TRBD1. This CDR3 is built from 16 residues. With V trimmed by 5 bases and J by 3 bases, 9 bases remained unmatched. The V gene's germline CDR1 is SNHLY and CDR2 FYNNEI. CDR3 sequence reads: CASSRTGNLYNQPQHF. The CDR3 region has the DNA TGTGCCAGCAGTCGGACAGGGAATCTTTACAATCAGCCCCAGCATTTT.

To note about this clonotype: Germline is not matched at one junction end, which may reflect a read error. This chain uses TRBV7-9 with TRBJ2-1, with TRBD2 matching over 7 bases. The CDR3 totals 15 residues. Looked up from germline, CDR1 is SEHNR and CDR2 is FQNEAQ (reference sequence). CDR3: CASSLAGVSYNEQVF. CDR3 bases: TGTGCTAGCAGCTTAGCGGGCGTCTCCTACAATGAGCAGGTCTTC.

In regard to this clonotype: The germline gene is not matched at one end of the junction; a read error may be the cause. This chain uses TRBV7-2 with TRBJ1-3; 9 bases are a match to TRBD1. CDR1 SGHTA and CDR2 FQGNSA come from the germline V gene. The CDR3 is made up of 17 amino acids. CDR3 coding DNA: TGTGCCAGCGGCGCAATCCTACAGGGGGCCAGCGGAAACACCGTATATTTT. This gives the protein CASGAILQGASGNTVYF.

At least ten counts were recorded for this clonotype. The J gene is TRBJ1-2, the V gene TRBV6-5; D is ambiguous. V lost 6 bases and J 6 bases, leaving 14 bases between the germline ends. Germline V gives CDR1 MNHEY, CDR2 SVGAGI. The CDR3 spans 13 residues. This CDR3 reads CASRPQVQNGYTF. CDR3 DNA: TGTGCCAGCAGACCCCAGGTACAAAATGGCTACACCTTC.

J is TRBJ2-7 and V is TRBV9, with 9 bases identical to TRBD1. The germline V gene has CDR1 SGDLS and CDR2 YYNGEE. The V segment lost 3 bases and the J segment 4 bases; nucleotides outside the gene matches: 11. The CDR3 is 16 amino acids. CDR3 nucleotides: TGTGCCAGCAGCGAGGGATCCGGGACAGGGATATACGAGCAGTACTTC. Translating it yields CASSEGSGTGIYEQYF.

In this sample, this clonotype turned up once. This may be a read error, as it is one base from a much larger clone. The chain carries TRBV30 and TRBJ1-1; tentative D call: TRBD1 (6 bases). Germline V lookup: CDR1 GTSNPN, CDR2 SVGIG (reference sequence). The germline V and J ends were trimmed by 8 bases and 4 bases, with 17 bases remaining between them. CDR3 length: 13 amino acids. The CDR3 coding sequence is TGTGCCCGGAACAGGGTGGCGAGCACTGAAGCTTTCTTT. Translated, it gives CARNRVASTEAFF.

V is TRBV20-1 and J is TRBJ2-1, with 12 bases aligning to TRBD2. CDR1 is DFQATT, CDR2 SNEGSKA, per germline (reference sequence). V was clipped by 3 bases and J by 15 bases; unmatched bases: 9. The CDR3 is made up of 13 amino acids. The CDR3: CSASSGTSGFGFF. The CDR3 DNA reads as TGCAGTGCTAGTTCCGGGACTAGCGGGTTTGGGTTCTTC.

This clonotype was seen repeatedly, ten times or more. A much larger clone is a single base away; this may be a read error. V and J are TRBV20-1 and TRBJ1-2; maybe TRBD1 (6 bases). V lost 4 bases and J 3 bases, leaving 18 bases between the germline ends. Germline CDR1 and CDR2: DFQATT and SNEGSKA (reference sequence). The CDR3 loop spans 15 amino acids. The CDR3 nucleotides are TGCAGTGCTAAAATGGTACAGGGACATTACTATGGCTACACCTTC. Translating gives CSAKMVQGHYYGYTF.

In this sample, this clonotype turned up many times. The J gene is TRBJ2-1, the V gene TRBV6-1; 8 nucleotides match TRBD2. With 5 bases clipped from V and 8 bases from J, the junction kept 11 bases outside the gene matches. This CDR3 contains 15 residues. Germline CDR1 MNHNS, CDR2 SASEGT. In DNA, the CDR3 is TGTGCCAGCAGTCCGAGGAGCGGGAGTGGCGATGAGCAGTTCTTC. Protein: CASSPRSGSGDEQFF.

The table lists this clonotype with many counts. V usage is TRBV19 and J usage is TRBJ2-7; 14 bases agree with TRBD2. CDR3 size: 17 residues. V gave up 5 bases and J gave up 2 bases; unmatched junction bases: 8. The germline V gene encodes CDR1 LNHDA and CDR2 SQIVND (reference sequence). The chain's CDR3 is CASSPGLAGEHPYEQYF. The DNA for the CDR3 is TGTGCCAGTAGTCCGGGACTAGCGGGAGAGCACCCCTACGAGCAGTACTTC.

The table lists this clonotype with many counts. The rearrangement uses TRBV12-3 or TRBV12-4 and TRBJ1-6, with TRBD1 identical over 7 bases. V dropped 9 bases and J dropped 7; count of bases not matched to a gene: 9. The CDR3 has 14 amino acids. This CDR3 reads CASKVDRVNSPLHF. In nucleotides, the CDR3 is TGTGCCAGTAAAGTTGACAGGGTAAATTCACCCCTCCACTTT.

This chain joins TRBV6-1 and TRBJ2-7; either TRBD1 or TRBD2 may fit D (5 bases each). CDR3 length equals 13 residues. CDR1 is MNHNS and CDR2 is SASEGT in the germline V gene. Trimming shortened V by 10 bases and J by 9 bases, and 22 bases separated the two germline ends. The CDR3 here is CATRRDLVDGQYF. The CDR3 region has the DNA TGTGCCACTCGCCGGGACCTAGTCGACGGGCAGTACTTC.

Ten or more counts support this clonotype. The chain couples TRBV6-5 to TRBJ2-2; TRBD2 matches 8 bases. Germline CDR1 is MNHEY and CDR2 is SVGAGI. The length of the CDR3 is 14 residues. The V and J ends lost 2 bases and 7 bases, in that order; junction bases with no gene match: 3. Here the CDR3 DNA reads TGTGCCAGCAGTTACAACGGGGGGGACGGGGAGCTGTTTTTT. Encoded protein: CASSYNGGDGELFF.

The chain couples TRBV5-4 to TRBJ1-4; TRBD1 matches at 9 bases. The CDR3 has 17 residues. V lost 2 bases, J lost 0 bases, and 5 bases stayed unmatched. The germline CDR1 and CDR2 sequences are SGHNT and YYREEE (reference sequence). The CDR3 loop reads CASSLPGQGTTNEKLFF. CDR3 in DNA: TGTGCCAGCAGCTTACCGGGACAGGGTACAACTAATGAAAAACTGTTTTTT.

The genes are TRBV5-1 and TRBJ1-5; D is uncertain. CDR1 is SGHRS, CDR2 YFSETQ, per germline. Trimming removed 0 bases from V and 7 bases from J, with 2 bases in between. CDR3 length: 11 residues. CDR3 nucleotide sequence: TGCGCCAGCAGCTTGGCACAGCCCCAGCATTTT. Translation gives CASSLAQPQHF.

The chain combines TRBV20-1 with TRBJ2-7; TRBD2 agrees at 14 bases. Germline CDR1 reads DFQATT; CDR2 reads SNEGSKA (reference sequence). V trimming: 0 bases; J trimming: 4 bases; junction bases outside the gene matches: 2. This CDR3 contains 15 residues. The CDR3: CSARERTSGRYEQYF. CDR3 nucleotides: TGCAGTGCTAGAGAAAGGACTAGCGGGAGGTACGAGCAGTACTTC.

This clonotype occurred many times. This CDR3 reads CASSLLGEPEETQYF. CDR3 sequence (DNA): TGCGCCAGCAGCTTACTGGGTGAGCCCGAAGAGACCCAGTACTTC. The chain recombines TRBV5-1 with TRBJ2-5; D is uncertain. CDR1 is SGHRS, CDR2 YFSETQ, per germline. Trimming removed 2 bases from V and 3 bases from J, with 14 bases in between. The CDR3 runs to 15 residues.

This clonotype was recorded at least ten times. The chain is built from TRBV19 and TRBJ2-2; 10 nucleotides line up with TRBD2. CDR3 size: 16 residues. Germline values: CDR1 LNHDA, CDR2 SQIVND (reference sequence). The V and J ends lost 6 bases and 4 bases, in that order; junction bases with no gene match: 8. As DNA, the CDR3 is TGTGCCAGTAGCGCGATAGCGGGAGGTGGCACCGGGGAGCTGTTTTTT. It is translated as CASSAIAGGGTGELFF.